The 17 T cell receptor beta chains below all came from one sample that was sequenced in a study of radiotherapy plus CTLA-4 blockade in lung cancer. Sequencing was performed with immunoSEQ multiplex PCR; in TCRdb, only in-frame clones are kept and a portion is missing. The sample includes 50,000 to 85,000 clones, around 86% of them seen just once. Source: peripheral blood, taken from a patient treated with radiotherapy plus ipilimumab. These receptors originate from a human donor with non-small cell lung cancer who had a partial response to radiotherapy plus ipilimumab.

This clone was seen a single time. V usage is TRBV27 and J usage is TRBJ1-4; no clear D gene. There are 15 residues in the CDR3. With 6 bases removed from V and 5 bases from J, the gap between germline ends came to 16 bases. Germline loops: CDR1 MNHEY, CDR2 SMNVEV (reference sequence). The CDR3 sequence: CASSSLFGVNEKLFF. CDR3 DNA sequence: TGTGCCAGCAGCTCTCTATTCGGGGTAAATGAAAAACTGTTTTTT. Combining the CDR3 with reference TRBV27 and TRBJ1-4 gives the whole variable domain EAQVTQNPRYLITVTGKKLTVTCSQNMNHEYMSWYRQDPGLGLRQIYYSMNVEVTDKGDVPEGYKVSRKEKRNFPLILESPSPNQTSLYFCASSSLFGVNEKLFFGSGTQLSVL.

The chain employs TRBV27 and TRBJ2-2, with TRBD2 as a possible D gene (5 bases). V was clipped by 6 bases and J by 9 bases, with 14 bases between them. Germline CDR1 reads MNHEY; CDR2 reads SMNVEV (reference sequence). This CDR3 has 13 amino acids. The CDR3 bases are TGTGCCAGCAGGTCTTTGGCGGGTCGGGAGCTGTTTTTT. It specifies CASRSLAGRELFF.

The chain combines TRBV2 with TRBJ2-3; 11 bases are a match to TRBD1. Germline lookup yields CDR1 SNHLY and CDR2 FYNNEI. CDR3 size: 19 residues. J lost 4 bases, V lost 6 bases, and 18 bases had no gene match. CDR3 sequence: CASRAGTGGSSGYADTQYF. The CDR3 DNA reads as TGTGCCAGCAGGGCCGGGACAGGGGGGTCCTCGGGCTACGCAGATACGCAGTATTTT.

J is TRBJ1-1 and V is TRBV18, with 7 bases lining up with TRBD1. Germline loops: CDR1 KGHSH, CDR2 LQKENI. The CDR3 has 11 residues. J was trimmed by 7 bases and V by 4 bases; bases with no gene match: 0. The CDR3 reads CASSRQGEAFF. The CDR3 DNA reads TGTGCCAGCTCACGACAGGGTGAAGCTTTCTTT.

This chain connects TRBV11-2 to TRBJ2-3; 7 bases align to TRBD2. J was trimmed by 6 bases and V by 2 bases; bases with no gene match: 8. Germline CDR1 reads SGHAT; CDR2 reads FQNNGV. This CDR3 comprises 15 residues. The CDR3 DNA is TGTGCCAGCAGCTTATTCTGGGGGGGGAGGGATACGCAGTATTTT. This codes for CASSLFWGGRDTQYF. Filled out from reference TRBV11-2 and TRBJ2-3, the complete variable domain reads EAGVAQSPRYKIIEKRQSVAFWCNPISGHATLYWYQQILGQGPKLLIQFQNNGVVDDSQLPKDRFSAERLKGVDSTLKIQPAKLEDSAVYLCASSLFWGGRDTQYFGPGTRLTVL.

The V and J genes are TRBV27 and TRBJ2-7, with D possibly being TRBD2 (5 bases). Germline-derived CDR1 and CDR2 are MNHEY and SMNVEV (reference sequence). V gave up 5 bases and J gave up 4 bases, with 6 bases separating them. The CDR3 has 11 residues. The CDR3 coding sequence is TGTGCCAGCAGTACGGGATACGAGCAGTACTTC. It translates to CASSTGYEQYF.

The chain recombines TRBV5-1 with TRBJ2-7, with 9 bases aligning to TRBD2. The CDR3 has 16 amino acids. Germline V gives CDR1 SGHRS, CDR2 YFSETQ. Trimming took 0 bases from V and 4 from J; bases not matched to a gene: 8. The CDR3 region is CASSLASGLASYEQYF. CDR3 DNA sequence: TGCGCCAGCAGCTTGGCCTCCGGACTAGCGTCTTACGAGCAGTACTTC. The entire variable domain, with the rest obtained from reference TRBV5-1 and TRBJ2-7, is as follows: KAGVTQTPRYLIKTRGQQVTLSCSPISGHRSVSWYQQTPGQGLQFLFEYFSETQRNKGNFPGRFSGRQFSNSRSEMNVSTLELGDSALYLCASSLASGLASYEQYFGPGTRLTVT.

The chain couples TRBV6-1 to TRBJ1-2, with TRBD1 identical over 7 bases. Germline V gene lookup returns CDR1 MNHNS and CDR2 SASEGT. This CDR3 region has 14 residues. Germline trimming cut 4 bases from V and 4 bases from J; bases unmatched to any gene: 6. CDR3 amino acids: CASSATWDSYGYTF. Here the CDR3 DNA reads TGTGCCAGCAGTGCAACGTGGGACAGCTATGGCTACACCTTC.

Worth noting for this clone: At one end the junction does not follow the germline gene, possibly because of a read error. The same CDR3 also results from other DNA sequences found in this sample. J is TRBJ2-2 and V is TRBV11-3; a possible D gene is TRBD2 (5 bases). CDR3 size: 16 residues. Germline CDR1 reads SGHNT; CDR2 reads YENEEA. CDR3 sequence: CASSLAGSANTGELFF. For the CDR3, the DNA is TGTGCCAGCAGCTTAGCGGGGAGCGCGAACACCGGGGAGCTGTTTTTC.

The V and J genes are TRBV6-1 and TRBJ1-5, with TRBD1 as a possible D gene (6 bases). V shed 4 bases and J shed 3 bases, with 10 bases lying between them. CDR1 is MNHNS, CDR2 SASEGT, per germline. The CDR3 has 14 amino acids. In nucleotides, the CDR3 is TGTGCCAGCAGTGCACAGGGATACAATCAGCCCCAGCATTTT. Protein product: CASSAQGYNQPQHF.

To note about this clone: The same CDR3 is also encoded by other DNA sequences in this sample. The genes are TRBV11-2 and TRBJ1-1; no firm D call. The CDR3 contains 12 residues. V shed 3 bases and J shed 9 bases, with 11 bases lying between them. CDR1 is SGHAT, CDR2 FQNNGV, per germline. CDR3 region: CASSLTLQQAFF. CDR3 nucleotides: TGTGCCAGCAGCTTGACACTGCAACAAGCTTTCTTT.

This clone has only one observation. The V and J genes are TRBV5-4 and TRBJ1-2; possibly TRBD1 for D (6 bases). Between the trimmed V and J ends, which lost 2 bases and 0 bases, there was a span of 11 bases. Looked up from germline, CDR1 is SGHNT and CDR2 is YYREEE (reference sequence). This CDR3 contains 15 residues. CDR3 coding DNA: TGTGCCAGCAGCTTCCCCAGGGGTTCTAACTATGGCTACACCTTC. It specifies CASSFPRGSNYGYTF.

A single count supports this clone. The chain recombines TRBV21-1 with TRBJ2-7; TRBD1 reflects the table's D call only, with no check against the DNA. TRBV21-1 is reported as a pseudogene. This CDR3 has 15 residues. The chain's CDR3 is CASSSFSRDIYEQYF. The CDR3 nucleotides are TGTGCCAGCAGCAGCTTCTCCCGGGACATCTACGAGCAGTACTTC.

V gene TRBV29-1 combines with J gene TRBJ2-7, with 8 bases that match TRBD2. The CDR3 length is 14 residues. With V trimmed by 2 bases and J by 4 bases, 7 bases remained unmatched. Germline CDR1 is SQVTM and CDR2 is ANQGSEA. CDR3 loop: CSVESSGSRYEQYF. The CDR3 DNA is TGCAGCGTTGAATCCAGCGGGAGTAGGTACGAGCAGTACTTC.

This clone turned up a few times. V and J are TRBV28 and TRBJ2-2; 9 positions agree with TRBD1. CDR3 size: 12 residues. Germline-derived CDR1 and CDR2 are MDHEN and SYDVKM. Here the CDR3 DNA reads TGTGCGACAGGGGGTAGCACCGGGGAGCTGTTTTTT. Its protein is CATGGSTGELFF.

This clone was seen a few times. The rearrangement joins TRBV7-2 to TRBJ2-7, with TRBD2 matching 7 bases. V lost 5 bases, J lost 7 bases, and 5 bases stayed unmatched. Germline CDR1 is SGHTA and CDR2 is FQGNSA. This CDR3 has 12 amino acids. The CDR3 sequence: CASSRPRGEQYF. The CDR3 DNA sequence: TGTGCCAGCAGCCGCCCGCGGGGGGAGCAGTACTTC. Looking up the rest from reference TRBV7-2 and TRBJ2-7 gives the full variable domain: GAGVSQSPSNKVTEKGKDVELRCDPISGHTALYWYRQSLGQGLEFLIYFQGNSAPDKSGLPSDRFSAERTGGSVSTLTIQRTQQEDSAVYLCASSRPRGEQYFGPGTRLTVT.

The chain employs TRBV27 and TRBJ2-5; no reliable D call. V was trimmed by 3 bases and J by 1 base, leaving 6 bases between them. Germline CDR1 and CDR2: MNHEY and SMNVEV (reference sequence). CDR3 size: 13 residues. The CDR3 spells CASSFRRQETQYF. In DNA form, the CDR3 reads TGTGCCAGCAGTTTCAGGCGCCAAGAGACCCAGTACTTC.